Shown below are 27 T cell receptor beta chains from a single sample sequenced in a study of T cell responses to AZD1222 COVID-19 vaccine. Only in-frame clones appear in the TCRdb table, and some are missing; sequencing was by immunoSEQ multiplex PCR. The sample includes 100,000 to 150,000 clones, 84% seen only once; the top ten take roughly a quarter. Specimen: peripheral blood, collected 28 days after the second AZD1222 dose. The source is an adult who received the AZD1222 COVID-19 vaccine.

The J gene is TRBJ2-1, the V gene TRBV4-3; maybe TRBD1 (6 bases). Trimming took 1 base from V and 5 from J, leaving 12 bases between them. The CDR3 totals 15 residues. Germline V gene sequence: CDR1 LGHNA, CDR2 YSLEER. This CDR3 reads CASSQVYRVDNEQFF. The CDR3 bases are TGCGCCAGCAGCCAAGTTTACAGGGTGGACAATGAGCAGTTCTTC.

This chain connects TRBV7-2 to TRBJ2-1; D is ambiguous. V lost 1 base and J 5 bases, leaving 6 bases between the germline ends. The CDR3 totals 13 residues. Germline lookup yields CDR1 SGHTA and CDR2 FQGNSA. The CDR3 loop is CASSLGWDNEQFF. The CDR3 DNA follows: TGTGCCAGCAGCTTAGGTTGGGACAATGAGCAGTTCTTC.

The CDR3 nucleotides are TGTGCCAGCATGGTCATGGGCGATTCACCCCTCCACTTT. Translated: CASMVMGDSPLHF. The chain joins TRBV2 to TRBJ1-6, with D uncertain. CDR3 size: 13 residues. The germline V gene encodes CDR1 SNHLY and CDR2 FYNNEI. V was trimmed by 7 bases and J by 8 bases, leaving 12 bases between them.

The chain combines TRBV11-2 with TRBJ1-6; 7 nucleotides align to TRBD1. The CDR3 is 15 residues long. Germline CDR1 is SGHAT and CDR2 is FQNNGV. J gave up 9 bases and V 0 bases, and 5 bases lay outside the gene matches. CDR3: CASSLEEQGISPLHF. CDR3 sequence (DNA): TGTGCCAGCAGCTTAGAAGAACAGGGGATTTCACCCCTCCACTTT.

The gene calls are TRBV7-9 and TRBJ2-7, with TRBD2 identical over 7 bases. V gave up 7 bases and J gave up 2 bases; unmatched junction bases: 14. The V gene's germline CDR1 is SEHNR and CDR2 FQNEAQ (reference sequence). There are 16 residues in the CDR3. The CDR3 sequence: CASTSVGQGGPYEQYF. CDR3 in DNA: TGTGCCAGCACCTCTGTGGGGCAGGGAGGGCCCTACGAGCAGTACTTC.

The gene calls are TRBV11-2 and TRBJ2-3; no firm D call. Deletions cut 0 bases from V and 5 bases from J, with 6 bases between. In germline, CDR1 is SGHAT, CDR2 FQNNGV. CDR3 length equals 13 residues. CDR3 residues: CASSLERGDTQYF. The CDR3 nucleotides read TGTGCCAGCAGCTTAGAAAGAGGAGATACGCAGTATTTT.

The chain recombines TRBV30 with TRBJ1-5; D uncertain. This CDR3 is 14 amino acids long. V lost 5 bases to trimming and J lost 0 bases, with 11 bases between them. CDR1 is GTSNPN and CDR2 is SVGIG in the germline V gene (reference sequence). CDR3 coding DNA: TGTGCCTGGGAGAGCAATAATAGCAATCAGCCCCAGCATTTT. Its protein is CAWESNNSNQPQHF.

Only one count was recorded for this clone. Distinct nucleotide sequences in the sample also encode this CDR3. The chain recombines TRBV9 with TRBJ2-3; the D is unclear. V lost 0 bases, J lost 0 bases, and 8 bases lay in between. CDR1 and CDR2 from the germline V gene are SGDLS and YYNGEE. The CDR3 totals 15 residues. For the CDR3, the DNA is TGTGCCAGCAGCGTAGTGGGAAAAAGCACAGATACGCAGTATTTT. It translates to CASSVVGKSTDTQYF.

The rearrangement uses TRBV19 and TRBJ1-1; TRBD1 is a possible D gene (6 bases). Germline CDR1 is LNHDA and CDR2 is SQIVND (reference sequence). CDR3 length: 17 residues. Trimming took off 5 bases at V and 0 bases at J, with 19 bases between the two ends. The CDR3 DNA sequence: TGTGCCAGTAGTTCGGTGGGTACAGGGCAATTGAACACTGAAGCTTTCTTT. Its translation: CASSSVGTGQLNTEAFF.

The gene calls are TRBV30 and TRBJ1-4, with TRBD1 matching 7 bases. V lost 5 bases and J lost 0; bases outside the gene matches: 9. There are 16 residues in the CDR3. Germline V gene sequence: CDR1 GTSNPN, CDR2 SVGIG (reference sequence). Here the CDR3 reads CAWGAGTATTNEKLFF. The CDR3, as DNA: TGTGCCTGGGGTGCCGGGACAGCCACAACTAATGAAAAACTGTTTTTT.

CDR3 coding DNA: TGTGCCAGCAGCTATTTTGGGGGGAGCACAGATACGCAGTATTTT. This sequence encodes CASSYFGGSTDTQYF. The V and J genes are TRBV9 and TRBJ2-3; D is perhaps TRBD2 (6 bases). The CDR3 is 15 residues long. Germline V gene lookup returns CDR1 SGDLS and CDR2 YYNGEE. The ends were cut back, 4 bases at V and 0 bases at J, with 12 bases in the middle.

The chain employs TRBV7-2 and TRBJ1-2; TRBD1 is a possible D gene (5 bases). The germline CDR1 and CDR2 sequences are SGHTA and FQGNSA. CDR3 size: 13 residues. The V gene lost 10 bases and the J gene lost 6 bases, with 18 bases spanning the gap. The CDR3, as DNA: TGTGCCATCGACGTCGGGGCATTCCATGGCTACACCTTC. It encodes CAIDVGAFHGYTF.

The chain recombines TRBV24-1 with TRBJ2-1, with D possibly being TRBD1 (6 bases). Germline V lookup: CDR1 KGHDR, CDR2 SFDVKD. Trimming cost V 1 base and J 5 bases, with 11 bases left between them. The CDR3 runs 15 residues. This CDR3 is CATSDLNRDHNEQFF. CDR3 bases: TGTGCCACCAGTGATTTAAACAGGGATCACAATGAGCAGTTCTTC.

The J gene is TRBJ2-2, the V gene TRBV19; maybe TRBD1 (5 bases). CDR1 and CDR2 (germline): LNHDA, SQIVND (reference sequence). The CDR3 sequence is 13 residues long. Trimming shortened V by 5 bases and J by 5 bases, and 9 bases separated the two germline ends. As DNA, the CDR3 is TGTGCCAGTAGTCAGGGCTGGACCGGGGAGCTGTTTTTT. Translating it yields CASSQGWTGELFF.

J is TRBJ2-7 and V is TRBV27, with D possibly matching TRBD2 (5 bases). This CDR3 is 12 amino acids long. Germline loops: CDR1 MNHEY, CDR2 SMNVEV (reference sequence). V shed 5 bases and J shed 6 bases, with 11 bases lying between them. Here the CDR3 reads CASSAPGGEQYF. CDR3 DNA: TGTGCCAGCAGTGCCCCCGGAGGCGAGCAGTACTTC.

This rearrangement joins TRBV4-3 to TRBJ2-5; 11 nucleotides align to TRBD2. Trimming at V came to 4 bases and at J to 4 bases, leaving 11 bases not matched to a gene. Germline assignment: CDR1 LGHNA and CDR2 YSLEER. The CDR3 runs 17 residues. CDR3: CASSRTFSGGASETQYF. The CDR3 DNA follows: TGCGCCAGCAGCCGGACTTTTAGCGGGGGGGCATCAGAGACCCAGTACTTC.

The rearrangement joins TRBV6-5 to TRBJ2-5, with a weak D call TRBD2 (6 bases). Germline V lookup: CDR1 MNHEY, CDR2 SVGAGI. The germline V and J ends were trimmed by 11 bases and 2 bases, with 18 bases remaining between them. CDR3 size: 14 residues. CDR3 loop: CAPSSLAAQETQYF. CDR3 DNA: TGTGCCCCTTCGTCACTAGCAGCTCAAGAGACCCAGTACTTC.

This chain joins TRBV7-2 and TRBJ2-7; D is unresolved. Looked up from germline, CDR1 is SGHTA and CDR2 is FQGNSA. This CDR3 spans 14 amino acids. With 5 bases removed from V and 2 bases from J, the gap between germline ends came to 13 bases. The CDR3 nucleotides read TGTGCCAGCAGCCCCCCTTCGCTTCCCTACGAGCAGTACTTC. This codes for CASSPPSLPYEQYF.

The CDR3 DNA is TGCGCCAGCAGCCAAGTGACCCTCTTTGGAAACACCATATATTTT. It yields the protein CASSQVTLFGNTIYF. The chain uses TRBV4-1 and TRBJ1-3; D is undetermined. Germline CDR1 MGHRA, CDR2 YSYEKL. V was pared by 1 base and J by 3 bases, with 10 bases between. The CDR3 is 15 residues long.

This chain uses TRBV6-6 with TRBJ1-6, with TRBD1 identical over 9 bases. CDR1 is MNHNY, CDR2 SVGAGI, per germline (reference sequence). The length of the CDR3 is 15 residues. V was pared by 5 bases and J by 8 bases, with 7 bases of the junction left unmatched. This CDR3 reads CASSRTGAIDSPLHF. DNA of the CDR3: TGTGCCAGCAGTAGGACAGGGGCTATTGATTCACCCCTCCACTTT.

This chain links TRBV20-1 with TRBJ2-5; 8 bases agree with TRBD1. Germline CDR1 and CDR2: DFQATT and SNEGSKA (reference sequence). J gave up 5 bases and V 3 bases, and 11 bases lay outside the gene matches. This CDR3 is 15 amino acids long. The CDR3: CSASPRTGKMETQYF. The CDR3 nucleotides are TGCAGTGCTAGTCCACGGACAGGGAAAATGGAGACCCAGTACTTC.

The chain couples TRBV25-1 to TRBJ2-7; D call uncertain. V gave up 4 bases and J gave up 3 bases, with 13 bases separating them. This CDR3 has 14 amino acids. CDR1 MGHDK and CDR2 SYGVNS come from the germline V gene. The CDR3, as DNA: TGTGCCAGCAGTGGGTCGGGTTCTCTCTACGAGCAGTACTTC. It translates to CASSGSGSLYEQYF.

The chain links TRBV28 to TRBJ2-3, with 7 bases lining up with TRBD2. The CDR3 is 12 residues long. Germline V gives CDR1 MDHEN, CDR2 SYDVKM. V was clipped by 6 bases and J by 8 bases; unmatched bases: 5. The CDR3 nucleotides read TGTGCCAGCAGAGTTGCTAGCGGTACGCAGTATTTT. Amino acids: CASRVASGTQYF.

The CDR3 DNA is TGTGCCAGCAGCTCCCAGGGGGGGACTGAAGCTTTCTTT. Its translation is CASSSQGGTEAFF. V gene TRBV11-2 combines with J gene TRBJ1-1; TRBD1 agrees at 7 bases. The CDR3 is 13 residues long. The germline V gene encodes CDR1 SGHAT and CDR2 FQNNGV. Trimming cost V 4 bases and J 5 bases; bases outside gene matches: 4.

This clone was seen only once. V is TRBV28 and J is TRBJ1-1; D gene unclear. Per germline, CDR1 MDHEN and CDR2 SYDVKM. The CDR3 has 11 amino acids. Trimming removed 3 bases at V and 2 bases at J, with 1 base between. The CDR3 protein is CASSFNTEAFF. Here the CDR3 DNA reads TGTGCCAGCAGTTTCAACACTGAAGCTTTCTTT.

This chain links TRBV7-2 with TRBJ2-7; 7 nucleotides line up with TRBD1. The germline V gene encodes CDR1 SGHTA and CDR2 FQGNSA. CDR3 length: 14 amino acids. V lost 1 base, J lost 5 bases, and 5 bases stayed unmatched. CDR3 sequence reads: CASSLGGTVNEQYF. CDR3 sequence (DNA): TGTGCCAGCAGCTTAGGTGGGACAGTCAACGAGCAGTACTTC. Looking up the rest from reference TRBV7-2 and TRBJ2-7 gives the full variable domain: GAGVSQSPSNKVTEKGKDVELRCDPISGHTALYWYRQSLGQGLEFLIYFQGNSAPDKSGLPSDRFSAERTGGSVSTLTIQRTQQEDSAVYLCASSLGGTVNEQYFGPGTRLTVT.

The V and J genes are TRBV2 and TRBJ2-7; 9 bases match TRBD1. The CDR3 consists of 14 residues. Germline CDR1 is SNHLY and CDR2 is FYNNEI. The trim removed 4 bases at V and 4 bases at J, leaving 5 bases unmatched. The CDR3 here is CASSVTGGSYEQYF. The CDR3 DNA reads TGTGCCAGCAGTGTCACAGGGGGCAGTTACGAGCAGTACTTC.